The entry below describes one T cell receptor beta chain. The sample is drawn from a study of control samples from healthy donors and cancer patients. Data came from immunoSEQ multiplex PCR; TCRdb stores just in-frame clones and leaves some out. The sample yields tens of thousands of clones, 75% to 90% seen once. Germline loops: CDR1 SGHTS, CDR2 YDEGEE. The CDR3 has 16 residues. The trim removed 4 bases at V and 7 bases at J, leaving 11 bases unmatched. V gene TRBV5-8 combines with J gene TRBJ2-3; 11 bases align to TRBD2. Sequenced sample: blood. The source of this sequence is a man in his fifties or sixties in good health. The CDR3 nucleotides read TGTGCCAGCAGCACCCGATCTAGCGGGGGGTCATATACGCAGTATTTT. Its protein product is CASSTRSSGGSYTQYF.